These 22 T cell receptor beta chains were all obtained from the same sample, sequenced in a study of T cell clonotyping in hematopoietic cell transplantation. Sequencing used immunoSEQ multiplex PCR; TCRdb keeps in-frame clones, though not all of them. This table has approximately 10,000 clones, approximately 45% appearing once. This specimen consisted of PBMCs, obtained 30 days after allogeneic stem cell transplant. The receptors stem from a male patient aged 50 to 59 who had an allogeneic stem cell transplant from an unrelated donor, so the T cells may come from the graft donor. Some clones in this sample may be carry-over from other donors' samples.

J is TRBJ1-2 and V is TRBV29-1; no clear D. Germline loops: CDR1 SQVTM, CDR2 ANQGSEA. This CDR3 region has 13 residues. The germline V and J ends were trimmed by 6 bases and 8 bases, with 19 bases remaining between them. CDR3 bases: TGCAGCGTCTCCGAAAATAGACACCCCGGCTACACCTTC. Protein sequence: CSVSENRHPGYTF.

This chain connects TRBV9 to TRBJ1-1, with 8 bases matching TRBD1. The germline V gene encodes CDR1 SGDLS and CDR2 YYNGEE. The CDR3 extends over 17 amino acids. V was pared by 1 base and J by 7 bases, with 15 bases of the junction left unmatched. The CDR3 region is CASSVTGTGTHDFEAFF. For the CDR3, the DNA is TGTGCCAGCAGCGTAACAGGGACAGGAACCCATGATTTTGAAGCTTTCTTT.

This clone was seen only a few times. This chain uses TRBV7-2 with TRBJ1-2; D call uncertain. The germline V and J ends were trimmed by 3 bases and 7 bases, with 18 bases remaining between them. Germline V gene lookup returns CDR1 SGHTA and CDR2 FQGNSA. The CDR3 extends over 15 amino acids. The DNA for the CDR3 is TGTGCCAGCAGCTTCTCAGGCGCCCCCGTTGGTGGCTACACCTTC. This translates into CASSFSGAPVGGYTF.

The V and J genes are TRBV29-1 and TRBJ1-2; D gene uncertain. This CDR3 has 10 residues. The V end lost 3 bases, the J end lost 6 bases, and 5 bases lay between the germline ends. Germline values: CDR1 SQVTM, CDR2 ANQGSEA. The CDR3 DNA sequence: TGCAGCGTTGAGGGTGATGGCTACACCTTC. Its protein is CSVEGDGYTF. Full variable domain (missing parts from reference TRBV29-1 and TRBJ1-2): SAVISQKPSRDICQRGTSLTIQCQVDSQVTMMFWYRQQPGQSLTLIATANQGSEATYESGFVIDKFPISRPNLTFSTLTVSNMSPEDSSIYLCSVEGDGYTFGSGTRLTVV.

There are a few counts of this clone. The CDR3 is CASSLEQGWAQGYTF. Written as DNA, the CDR3 is TGCGCCAGCAGCTTGGAACAGGGTTGGGCGCAAGGCTACACCTTC. V gene TRBV5-1 combines with J gene TRBJ1-2; a possible D gene is TRBD1 (6 bases). Between the trimmed V and J ends, which lost 0 bases and 8 bases, there was a span of 17 bases. This CDR3 contains 15 residues. The germline V gene encodes CDR1 SGHRS and CDR2 YFSETQ.

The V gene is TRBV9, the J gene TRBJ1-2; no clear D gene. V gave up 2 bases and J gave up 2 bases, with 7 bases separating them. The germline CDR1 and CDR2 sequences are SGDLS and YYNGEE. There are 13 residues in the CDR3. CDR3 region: CASSVDENYGYTF. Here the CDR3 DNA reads TGTGCCAGCAGCGTGGATGAGAACTATGGCTACACCTTC.

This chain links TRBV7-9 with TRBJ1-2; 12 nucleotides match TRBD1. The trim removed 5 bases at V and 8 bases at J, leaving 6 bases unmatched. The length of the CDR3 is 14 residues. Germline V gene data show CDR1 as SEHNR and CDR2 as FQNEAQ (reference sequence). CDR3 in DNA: TGTGCCAGCAGCCTGGGACAGGGGGCCCGGGGCTACACCTTC. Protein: CASSLGQGARGYTF.

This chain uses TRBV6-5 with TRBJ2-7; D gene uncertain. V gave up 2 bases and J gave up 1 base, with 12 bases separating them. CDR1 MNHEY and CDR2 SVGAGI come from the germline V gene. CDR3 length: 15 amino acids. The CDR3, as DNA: TGTGCCAGCAGTTACAGGTGGTTGACTTCCTACGAGCAGTACTTC. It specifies CASSYRWLTSYEQYF.

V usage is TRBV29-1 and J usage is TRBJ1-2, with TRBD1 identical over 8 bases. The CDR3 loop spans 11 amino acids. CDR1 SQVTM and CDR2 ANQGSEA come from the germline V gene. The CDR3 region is CIVTGDYGYTF. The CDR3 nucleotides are TGCATCGTGACAGGGGACTATGGCTACACCTTC.

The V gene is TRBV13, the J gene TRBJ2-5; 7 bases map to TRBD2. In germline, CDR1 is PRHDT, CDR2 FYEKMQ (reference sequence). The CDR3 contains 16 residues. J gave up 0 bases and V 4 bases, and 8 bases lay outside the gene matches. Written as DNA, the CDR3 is TGTGCCAGCAGCTACAGACTAGCAGGGAACCAAGAGACCCAGTACTTC. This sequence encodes CASSYRLAGNQETQYF.

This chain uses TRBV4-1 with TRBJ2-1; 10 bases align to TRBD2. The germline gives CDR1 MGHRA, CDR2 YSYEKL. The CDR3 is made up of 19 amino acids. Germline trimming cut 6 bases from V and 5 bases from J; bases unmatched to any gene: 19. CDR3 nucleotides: TGCGCCAGCAGGGGGAGAGCTAGCGGGGGCCCTCCGAACCACAATGAGCAGTTCTTC. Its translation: CASRGRASGGPPNHNEQFF.

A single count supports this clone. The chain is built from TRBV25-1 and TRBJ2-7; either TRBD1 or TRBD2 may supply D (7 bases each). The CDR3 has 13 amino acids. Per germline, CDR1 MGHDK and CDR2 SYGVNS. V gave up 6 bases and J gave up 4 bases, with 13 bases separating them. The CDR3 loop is CASRRQGGYEQYF. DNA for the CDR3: TGTGCCAGCAGAAGACAGGGAGGGTACGAGCAGTACTTC.

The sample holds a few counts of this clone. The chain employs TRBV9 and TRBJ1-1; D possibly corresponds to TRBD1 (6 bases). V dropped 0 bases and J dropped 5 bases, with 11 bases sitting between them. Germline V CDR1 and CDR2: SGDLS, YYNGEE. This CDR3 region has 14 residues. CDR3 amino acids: CASSVGGAGTEAFF. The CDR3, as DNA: TGTGCCAGCAGCGTAGGGGGGGCAGGTACTGAAGCTTTCTTT.

CDR3 bases: TGTGCCAGCACCCTAACAGGGGTCTATGGCTACACCTTC. Its translation is CASTLTGVYGYTF. The rearrangement uses TRBV6-6 and TRBJ1-2; 7 positions agree with TRBD1. The CDR3 loop spans 13 amino acids. The J segment lost 4 bases and the V segment lost 7 bases, leaving 6 bases of the junction unmatched. In germline, CDR1 is MNHNY, CDR2 SVGAGI (reference sequence).

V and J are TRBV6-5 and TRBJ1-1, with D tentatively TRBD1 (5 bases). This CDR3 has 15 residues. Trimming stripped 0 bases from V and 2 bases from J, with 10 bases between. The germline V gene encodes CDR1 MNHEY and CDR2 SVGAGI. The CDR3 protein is CASSYSRDGNTEAFF. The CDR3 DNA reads TGTGCCAGCAGTTACTCTCGGGACGGCAACACTGAAGCTTTCTTT.

The chain's CDR3 is CASSLSEPGELFF. The CDR3 bases are TGTGCCAGCAGCTTAAGCGAGCCCGGGGAGCTGTTTTTT. The chain links TRBV11-3 to TRBJ2-2; D gene uncertain. V was shortened by 2 bases and J by 6 bases, with 7 bases between the two germline ends. This CDR3 comprises 13 residues. The germline gives CDR1 SGHNT, CDR2 YENEEA. Full variable domain (remainder filled in from reference TRBV11-3 and TRBJ2-2): EAGVVQSPRYKIIEKKQPVAFWCNPISGHNTLYWYLQNLGQGPELLIRYENEEAVDDSQLPKDRFSAERLKGVDSTLKIQPAELGDSAVYLCASSLSEPGELFFGEGSRLTVL.

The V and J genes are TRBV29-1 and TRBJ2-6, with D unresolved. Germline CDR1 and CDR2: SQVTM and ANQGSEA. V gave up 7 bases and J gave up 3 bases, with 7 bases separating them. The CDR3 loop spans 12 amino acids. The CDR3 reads CSAMDGANVLTF. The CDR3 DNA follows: TGCAGCGCTATGGATGGGGCCAACGTCCTGACTTTC.

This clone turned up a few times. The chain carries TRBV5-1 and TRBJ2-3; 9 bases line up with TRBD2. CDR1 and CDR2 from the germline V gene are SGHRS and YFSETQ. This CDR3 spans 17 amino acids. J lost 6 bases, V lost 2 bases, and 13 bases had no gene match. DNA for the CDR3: TGCGCCAGCAGCTTACGTCTAGCGGGATTTCTCCCGGATACGCAGTATTTT. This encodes CASSLRLAGFLPDTQYF.

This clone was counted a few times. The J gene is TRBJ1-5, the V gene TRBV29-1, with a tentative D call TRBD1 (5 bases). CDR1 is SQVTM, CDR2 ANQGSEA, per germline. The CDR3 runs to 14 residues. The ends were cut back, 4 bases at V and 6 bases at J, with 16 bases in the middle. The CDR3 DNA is TGCAGCGTTGCCCCGGGCAGGGACGGTCAGCCCCAGCATTTT. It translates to CSVAPGRDGQPQHF.

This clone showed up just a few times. CDR3 sequence reads: CASSRSQGVHEQYF. CDR3 bases: TGTGCCAGTAGTCGCTCACAGGGCGTACACGAGCAGTACTTC. The chain recombines TRBV19 with TRBJ2-7; maybe TRBD1 (6 bases). This CDR3 region has 14 residues. Trimming left V 5 bases short and J 5 bases short, with 16 bases between. Germline lookup yields CDR1 LNHDA and CDR2 SQIVND (reference sequence).

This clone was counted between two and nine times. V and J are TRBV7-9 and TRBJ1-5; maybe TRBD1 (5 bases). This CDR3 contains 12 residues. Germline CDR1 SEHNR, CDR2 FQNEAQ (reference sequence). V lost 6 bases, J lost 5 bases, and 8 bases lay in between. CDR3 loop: CASSDSYQPQHF. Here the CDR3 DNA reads TGTGCCAGCAGTGACAGTTATCAGCCCCAGCATTTT.

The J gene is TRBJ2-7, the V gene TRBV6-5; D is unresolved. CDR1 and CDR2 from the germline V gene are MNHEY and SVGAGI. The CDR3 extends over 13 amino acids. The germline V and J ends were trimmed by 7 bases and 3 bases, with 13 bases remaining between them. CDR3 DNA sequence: TGTGCCAGCACATCTCGGTTGGACTACGAGCAGTACTTC. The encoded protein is CASTSRLDYEQYF.